This T cell receptor beta chain is from a study of blood T cell repertoires in COVID-19. At the level of the study: Samples came from the United States, Italy and Spain, spanning acute and convalescent COVID-19.

Germline V gives CDR1 MRHNA, CDR2 SNTAGT. V shed 3 bases and J shed 3 bases, with 17 bases lying between them. The CDR3 runs to 16 residues. In this sample, this clone turned up once. In the authors' methods: Scientists estimated how many nucleated cells there were by amplifying reference gene primers. TCRdb keeps only in-frame clones here, not all; method: immunoSEQ multiplex PCR. V, J and clone size are taken as reported in that table, and D and trimming were inferred from the DNA itself. This sample has around 200,000 clones; around 80% occur once, and the top ten carry roughly 8.7%. This chain uses TRBV6-4 with TRBJ1-2; unclear D gene. This receptor was identified in a man aged 40-49 years with active or convalescent COVID-19. The sample taken for sequencing was peripheral blood. This CDR3 reads CASSEKVRGNHYGYTF. The CDR3 DNA is TGTGCCAGCAGTGAGAAGGTAAGAGGTAATCACTATGGCTACACCTTC.